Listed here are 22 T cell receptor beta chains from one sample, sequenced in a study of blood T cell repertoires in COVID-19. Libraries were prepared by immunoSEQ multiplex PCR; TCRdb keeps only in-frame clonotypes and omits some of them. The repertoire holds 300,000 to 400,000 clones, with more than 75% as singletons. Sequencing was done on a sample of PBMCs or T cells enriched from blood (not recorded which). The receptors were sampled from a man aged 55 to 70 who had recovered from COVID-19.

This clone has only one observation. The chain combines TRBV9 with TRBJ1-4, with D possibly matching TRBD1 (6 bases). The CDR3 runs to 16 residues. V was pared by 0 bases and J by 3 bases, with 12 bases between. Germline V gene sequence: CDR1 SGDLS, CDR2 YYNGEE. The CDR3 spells CASSVETGGPNEKLFF. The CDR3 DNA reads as TGTGCCAGCAGCGTAGAGACGGGGGGCCCTAATGAAAAACTGTTTTTT.

CDR3 DNA sequence: TGTGCCAGCAGCTCTTACAGGGGGCGAGTCACTGAAGCTTTCTTT. Its translation is CASSSYRGRVTEAFF. This chain links TRBV7-9 with TRBJ1-1, with 9 bases that match TRBD1. J lost 4 bases, V lost 4 bases, and 7 bases had no gene match. Per the germline V gene, CDR1 is SEHNR and CDR2 is FQNEAQ (reference sequence). The length of the CDR3 is 15 residues.

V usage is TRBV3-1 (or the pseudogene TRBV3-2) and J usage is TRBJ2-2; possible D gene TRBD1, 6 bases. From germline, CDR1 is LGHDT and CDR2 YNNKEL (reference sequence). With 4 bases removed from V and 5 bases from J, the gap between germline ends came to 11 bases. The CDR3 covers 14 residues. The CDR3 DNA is TGTGCCAGCAGCCGGAATACAGGGACCGGGGAGCTGTTTTTT. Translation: CASSRNTGTGELFF.

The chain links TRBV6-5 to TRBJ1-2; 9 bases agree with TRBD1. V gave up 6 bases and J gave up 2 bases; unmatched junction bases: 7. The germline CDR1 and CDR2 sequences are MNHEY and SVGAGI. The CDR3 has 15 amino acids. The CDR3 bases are TGTGCCAGCAGCACCCCGACAGGGGGAAACTATGGCTACACCTTC. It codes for CASSTPTGGNYGYTF.

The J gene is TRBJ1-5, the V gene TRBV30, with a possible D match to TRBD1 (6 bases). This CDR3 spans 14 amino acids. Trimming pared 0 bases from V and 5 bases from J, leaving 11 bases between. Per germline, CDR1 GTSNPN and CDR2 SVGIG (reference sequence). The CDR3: CAWSVGQLDQPQHF. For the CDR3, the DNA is TGTGCCTGGAGTGTTGGACAGTTAGATCAGCCCCAGCATTTT.

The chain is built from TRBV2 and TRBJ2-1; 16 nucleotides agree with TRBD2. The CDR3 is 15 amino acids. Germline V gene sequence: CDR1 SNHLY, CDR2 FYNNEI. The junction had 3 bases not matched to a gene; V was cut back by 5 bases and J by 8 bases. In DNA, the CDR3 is TGTGCCAGCAGTAGGGGACTAGCGGGAGGGGATGAGCAGTTCTTC. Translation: CASSRGLAGGDEQFF.

This chain's CDR3 is CASSYNQGGAGELFF. The DNA of the CDR3 is TGTGCCAGCAGTTACAATCAGGGGGGAGCCGGGGAGCTGTTTTTT. V is TRBV6-5 and J is TRBJ2-2, with D perhaps matching TRBD1 (7 bases). V was shortened by 2 bases and J by 6 bases, with 13 bases between the two germline ends. CDR1 and CDR2 (germline): MNHEY, SVGAGI. This CDR3 contains 15 residues.

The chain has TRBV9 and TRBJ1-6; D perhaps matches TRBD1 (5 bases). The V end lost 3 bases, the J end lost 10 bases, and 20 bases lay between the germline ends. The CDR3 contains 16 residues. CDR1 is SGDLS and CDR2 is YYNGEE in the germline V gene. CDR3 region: CASSEAGGGSWSPLHF. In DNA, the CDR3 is TGTGCCAGCAGCGAGGCGGGGGGAGGGAGTTGGTCACCCCTCCACTTT.

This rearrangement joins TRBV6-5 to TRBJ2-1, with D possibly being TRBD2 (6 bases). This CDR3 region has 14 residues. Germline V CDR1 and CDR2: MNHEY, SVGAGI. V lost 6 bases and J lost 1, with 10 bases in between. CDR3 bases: TGTGCCAGCAGGGATAGCGGTTCCTACAATGAGCAGTTCTTC. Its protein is CASRDSGSYNEQFF.

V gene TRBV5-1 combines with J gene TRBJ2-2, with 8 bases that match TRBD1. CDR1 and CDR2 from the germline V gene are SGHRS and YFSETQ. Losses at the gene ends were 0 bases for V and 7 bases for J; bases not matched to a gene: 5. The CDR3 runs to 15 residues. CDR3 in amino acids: CASSLVQGAGGELFF. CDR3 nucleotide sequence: TGCGCCAGCAGCTTGGTCCAGGGGGCAGGCGGGGAGCTGTTTTTT.

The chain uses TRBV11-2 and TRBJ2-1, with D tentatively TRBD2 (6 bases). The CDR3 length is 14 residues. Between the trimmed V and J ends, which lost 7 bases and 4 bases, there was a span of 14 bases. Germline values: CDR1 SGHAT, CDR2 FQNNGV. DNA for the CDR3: TGTGCCAGCAAACTGGTTAGCGGATACAATGAGCAGTTCTTC. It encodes CASKLVSGYNEQFF. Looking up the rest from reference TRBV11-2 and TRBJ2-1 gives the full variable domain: EAGVAQSPRYKIIEKRQSVAFWCNPISGHATLYWYQQILGQGPKLLIQFQNNGVVDDSQLPKDRFSAERLKGVDSTLKIQPAKLEDSAVYLCASKLVSGYNEQFFGPGTRLTVL.

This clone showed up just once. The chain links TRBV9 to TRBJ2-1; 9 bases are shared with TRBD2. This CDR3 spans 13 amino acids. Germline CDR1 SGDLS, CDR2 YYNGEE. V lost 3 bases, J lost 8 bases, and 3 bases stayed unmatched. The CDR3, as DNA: TGTGCCAGCAGCGATAGACTAGCGGATGAGCAGTTCTTC. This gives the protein CASSDRLADEQFF.

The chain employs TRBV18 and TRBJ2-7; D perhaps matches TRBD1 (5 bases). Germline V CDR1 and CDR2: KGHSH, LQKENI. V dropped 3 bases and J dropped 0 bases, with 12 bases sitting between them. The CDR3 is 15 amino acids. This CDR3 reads CASSPPRGSSYEQYF. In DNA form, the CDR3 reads TGTGCCAGCTCACCCCCTAGGGGAAGCTCCTACGAGCAGTACTTC.

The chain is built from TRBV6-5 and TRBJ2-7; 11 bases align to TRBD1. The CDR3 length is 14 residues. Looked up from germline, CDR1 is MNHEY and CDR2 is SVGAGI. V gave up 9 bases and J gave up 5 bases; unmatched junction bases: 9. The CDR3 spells CASSPGQGANEQYF. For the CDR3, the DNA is TGTGCCAGTTCACCTGGACAGGGGGCCAACGAGCAGTACTTC.

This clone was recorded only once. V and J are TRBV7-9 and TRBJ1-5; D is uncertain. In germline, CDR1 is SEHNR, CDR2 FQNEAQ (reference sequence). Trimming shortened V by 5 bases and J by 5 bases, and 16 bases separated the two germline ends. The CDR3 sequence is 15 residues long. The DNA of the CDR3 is TGTGCCAGCAGCAGAGCCGGCGGCGGGGATCAGCCCCAGCATTTT. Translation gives CASSRAGGGDQPQHF.

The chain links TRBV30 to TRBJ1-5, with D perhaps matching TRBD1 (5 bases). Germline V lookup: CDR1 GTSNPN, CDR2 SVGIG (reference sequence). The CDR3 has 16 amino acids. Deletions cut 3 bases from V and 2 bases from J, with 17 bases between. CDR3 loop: CAWSPRGIRGNQPQHF. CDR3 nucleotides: TGTGCCTGGAGCCCCCGGGGGATTAGGGGCAATCAGCCCCAGCATTTT.

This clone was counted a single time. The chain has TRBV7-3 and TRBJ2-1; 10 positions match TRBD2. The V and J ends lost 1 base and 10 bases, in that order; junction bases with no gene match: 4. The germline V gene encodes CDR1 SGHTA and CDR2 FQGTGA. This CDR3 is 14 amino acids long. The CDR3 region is CASSLRKREGEQFF. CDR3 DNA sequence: TGTGCCAGCAGCTTAAGAAAGCGGGAGGGGGAGCAGTTCTTC.

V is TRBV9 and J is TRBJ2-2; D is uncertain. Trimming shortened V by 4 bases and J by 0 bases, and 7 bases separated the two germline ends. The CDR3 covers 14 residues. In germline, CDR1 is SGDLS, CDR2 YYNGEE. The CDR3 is CASSPSTNTGELFF. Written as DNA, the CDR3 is TGTGCCAGCAGCCCGAGCACGAACACCGGGGAGCTGTTTTTT.

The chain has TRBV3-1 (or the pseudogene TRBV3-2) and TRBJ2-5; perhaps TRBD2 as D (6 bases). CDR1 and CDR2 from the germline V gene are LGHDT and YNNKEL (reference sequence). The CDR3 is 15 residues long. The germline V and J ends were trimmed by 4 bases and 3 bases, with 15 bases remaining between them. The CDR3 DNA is TGTGCCAGCAGCCCCCATCCCAGGGAGGAAGAGACCCAGTACTTC. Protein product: CASSPHPREEETQYF.

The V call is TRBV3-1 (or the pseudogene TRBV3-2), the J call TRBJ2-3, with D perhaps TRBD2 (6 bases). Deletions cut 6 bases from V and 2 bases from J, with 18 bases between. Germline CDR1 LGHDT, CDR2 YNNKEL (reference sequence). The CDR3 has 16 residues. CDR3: CASRDGSGWYTDTQYF. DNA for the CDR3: TGTGCCAGCAGAGACGGCAGCGGGTGGTACACAGATACGCAGTATTTT.

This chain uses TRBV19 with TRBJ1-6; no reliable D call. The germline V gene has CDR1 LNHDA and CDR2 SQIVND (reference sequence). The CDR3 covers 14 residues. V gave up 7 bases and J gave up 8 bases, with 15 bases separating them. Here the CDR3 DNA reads TGTGCCAGTACCACGCGAGGGCCTGATTCACCCCTCCACTTT. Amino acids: CASTTRGPDSPLHF.

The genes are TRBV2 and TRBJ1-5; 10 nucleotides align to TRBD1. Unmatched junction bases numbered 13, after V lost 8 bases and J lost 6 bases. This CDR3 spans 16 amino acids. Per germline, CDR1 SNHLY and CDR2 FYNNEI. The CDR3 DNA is TGTGCCAGCTCGTCGGTCTCGGACAGGGGGAGTCAGCCCCAGCATTTT. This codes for CASSSVSDRGSQPQHF.